The 8 T cell receptor beta chains below come from one sample, sequenced in a study of T-cell reconstitution after alpha-beta-depleted transplantation in children. Molecular barcoding with unique molecular identifiers was used for the TCRbeta library. TCRdb recomputed calls from the PCR reads with MiXCR, one row per CDR3 protein. The top ten hold 3% to 4% of the sample, which has 500,000 to 600,000 distinct CDR3 sequences, approximately 20% seen once. The source material was PBMCs from the stem cell graft donor, sampled from the stem cell graft. These TCRs come from a human donor who donated a stem cell graft to a child with acute lymphoblastic leukemia.

This clonotype has more than one count but fewer than ten. J is TRBJ2-1 and V is TRBV7-9; TRBD1 aligns across 7 bases. The CDR3 totals 16 residues. Unmatched junction bases numbered 8, after V lost 0 bases and J lost 6 bases. Germline-derived CDR1 and CDR2 are SEHNR and FQNEAQ (reference sequence). The CDR3 reads CASSLATGTAGNEQFF. The CDR3 DNA sequence: TGTGCCAGCAGCTTAGCGACAGGGACGGCTGGCAATGAGCAGTTCTTC.

This clonotype was seen many times. This rearrangement joins TRBV29-1 to TRBJ2-1; D could derive from TRBD1 or TRBD2 (6 bases each). The CDR3 totals 13 residues. Trimming took 7 bases from V and 4 from J, leaving 14 bases between them. CDR1 is SQVTM and CDR2 is ANQGSEA in the germline V gene. The CDR3 protein is CSEGGSSYNEQFF. The CDR3 DNA is TGCAGCGAGGGGGGTTCGTCATACAATGAGCAGTTCTTC.

This chain joins TRBV29-1 and TRBJ2-7, with D possibly matching TRBD2 (5 bases). CDR3 length: 14 residues. In germline, CDR1 is SQVTM, CDR2 ANQGSEA. Trimming cost V 6 bases and J 0 bases, with 15 bases left between them. The CDR3 DNA reads as TGCAGCGTCATTCGGACGGGGAGCTCCTACGAGCAGTACTTC. Amino acids: CSVIRTGSSYEQYF.

This clonotype came up a few times. The CDR3, as DNA: TGCGCCAGCAGCTTGGTACAGGGGGCGCGAACCTACGAGCAGTACTTC. It translates to CASSLVQGARTYEQYF. The V and J genes are TRBV5-1 and TRBJ2-7; 9 bases map to TRBD1. CDR1 is SGHRS and CDR2 is YFSETQ in the germline V gene. The CDR3 is made up of 16 amino acids. V shed 0 bases and J 2 bases; nucleotides not matched to a gene: 6.

The gene calls are TRBV7-3 and TRBJ2-3; 9 bases are a match to TRBD1. The CDR3 extends over 14 amino acids. J lost 4 bases, V lost 8 bases, and 7 bases had no gene match. CDR1 and CDR2 from the germline V gene are SGHTA and FQGTGA. CDR3 coding DNA: TGTGCCAGCGGGACGGACAGGGGCGCAGATACGCAGTATTTT. It translates to CASGTDRGADTQYF.

This clonotype was found a few times. The genes are TRBV20-1 and TRBJ2-5; TRBD2 aligns across 7 bases. Germline V gives CDR1 DFQATT, CDR2 SNEGSKA (reference sequence). The CDR3 has 14 amino acids. J gave up 5 bases and V 6 bases, and 12 bases lay outside the gene matches. The CDR3 loop reads CSAQSGLGSETQYF. The DNA for the CDR3 is TGCAGTGCCCAGAGTGGACTAGGGTCGGAGACCCAGTACTTC.

The rearrangement links TRBV12-3 or TRBV12-4 to TRBJ2-7; 7 bases align to TRBD2. Unmatched junction bases numbered 5, after V lost 2 bases and J lost 7 bases. This CDR3 is 13 amino acids long. The CDR3 sequence: CASSLYGGLEQYF. In nucleotides, the CDR3 is TGTGCCAGCAGTTTATATGGGGGACTAGAGCAGTACTTC.

The genes are TRBV11-2 and TRBJ2-5, with a possible D match to TRBD1 (6 bases). Per the germline V gene, CDR1 is SGHAT and CDR2 is FQNNGV. CDR3 length equals 15 residues. V shed 4 bases and J shed 2 bases, with 14 bases lying between them. CDR3 loop: CASSSWLDRQETQYF. CDR3 DNA: TGTGCCAGCAGCTCCTGGCTCGACAGGCAAGAGACCCAGTACTTC. Together with reference TRBV11-2 and TRBJ2-5, the CDR3 gives the full variable domain: EAGVAQSPRYKIIEKRQSVAFWCNPISGHATLYWYQQILGQGPKLLIQFQNNGVVDDSQLPKDRFSAERLKGVDSTLKIQPAKLEDSAVYLCASSSWLDRQETQYFGPGTRLLVL.